This TCR beta chain is from a study of T cell responses to AZD1222 COVID-19 vaccine. The wider study: Second-dose recipients at about 4 or about 12 weeks were treated as one pooled group.

The assay was immunoSEQ multiplex PCR, and TCRdb's table has in-frame clones only and misses some. The sample yields 70,000 or so clones, around 86% seen once. In the case of this clone: The antigen is undetermined.

General study results and limits: The study sampled repertoires only after the peak T cell response. Of spike-specific TCRs, nearly half reportedly target regions left unmutated in variants. White British ancestry dominated among donors, who included more females, and clonal diversity was possibly underestimated.

Sequenced here: peripheral blood, sampled on day 0 of AZD1222 vaccination. The TCR was taken from an adult in good health.

CDR3 protein: CASVGGHDGYTF. The CDR3 DNA follows: TGTGCCAGCGTGGGGGGACACGATGGCTACACCTTC. The chain has TRBV6-5 and TRBJ1-2; perhaps TRBD1 as D (6 bases). CDR1 MNHEY and CDR2 SVGAGI come from the germline V gene. There are 12 residues in the CDR3. The germline V and J ends were trimmed by 8 bases and 6 bases, with 13 bases remaining between them.